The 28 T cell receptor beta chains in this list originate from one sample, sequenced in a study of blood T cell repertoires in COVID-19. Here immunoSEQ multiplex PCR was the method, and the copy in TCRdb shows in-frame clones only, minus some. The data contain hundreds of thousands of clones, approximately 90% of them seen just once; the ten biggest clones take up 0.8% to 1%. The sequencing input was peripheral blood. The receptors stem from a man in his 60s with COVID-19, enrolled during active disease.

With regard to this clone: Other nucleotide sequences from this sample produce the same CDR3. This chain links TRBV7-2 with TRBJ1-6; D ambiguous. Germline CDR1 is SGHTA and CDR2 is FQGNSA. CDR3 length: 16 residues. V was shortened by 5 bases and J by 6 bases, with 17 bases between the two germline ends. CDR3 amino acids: CASSLVPGRPNSPLHF. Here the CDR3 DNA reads TGTGCCAGCAGCCTCGTTCCGGGTCGCCCTAATTCACCCCTCCACTTT.

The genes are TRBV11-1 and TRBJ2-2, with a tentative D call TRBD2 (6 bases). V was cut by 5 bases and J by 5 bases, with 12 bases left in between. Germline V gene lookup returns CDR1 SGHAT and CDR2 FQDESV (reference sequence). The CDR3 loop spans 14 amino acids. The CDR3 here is CASSGGTWTGELFF. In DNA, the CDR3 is TGTGCCAGCAGCGGCGGGACTTGGACCGGGGAGCTGTTTTTT.

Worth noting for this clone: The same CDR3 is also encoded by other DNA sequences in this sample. CDR3 in amino acids: CASSGTRSSYEQYF. CDR3 in DNA: TGTGCCAGTAGTGGGACAAGGAGCTCCTACGAGCAGTACTTC. V and J are TRBV19 and TRBJ2-7; TRBD1 might be the D (6 bases). The CDR3 length is 14 residues. Germline lookup yields CDR1 LNHDA and CDR2 SQIVND (reference sequence). V lost 5 bases and J 0 bases, leaving 11 bases between the germline ends.

The CDR3 sequence is CASSQAGLVNTEAFF. As DNA, the CDR3 is TGTGCCAGCAGCCAAGCGGGACTAGTGAACACTGAAGCTTTCTTT. The chain couples TRBV3-1 (or the pseudogene TRBV3-2) to TRBJ1-1, with a possible D match to TRBD1 (5 bases). CDR3 length equals 15 residues. Trimming took off 1 base at V and 0 bases at J, with 9 bases between the two ends. Germline assignment: CDR1 LGHDT and CDR2 YNNKEL (reference sequence).

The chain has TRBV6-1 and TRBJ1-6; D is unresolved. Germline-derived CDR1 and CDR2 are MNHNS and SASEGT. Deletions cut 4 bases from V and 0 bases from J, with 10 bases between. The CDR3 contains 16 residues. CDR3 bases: TGTGCCAGCAGTGTAGACGGGGACTCCTATAATTCACCCCTCCACTTT. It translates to CASSVDGDSYNSPLHF.

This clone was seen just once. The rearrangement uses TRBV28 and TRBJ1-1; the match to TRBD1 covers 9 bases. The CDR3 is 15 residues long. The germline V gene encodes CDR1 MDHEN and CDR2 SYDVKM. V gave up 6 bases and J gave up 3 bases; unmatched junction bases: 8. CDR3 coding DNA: TGTGCCAGCAGGGTGGACAGGGGAAGGGACACTGAAGCTTTCTTT. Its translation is CASRVDRGRDTEAFF.

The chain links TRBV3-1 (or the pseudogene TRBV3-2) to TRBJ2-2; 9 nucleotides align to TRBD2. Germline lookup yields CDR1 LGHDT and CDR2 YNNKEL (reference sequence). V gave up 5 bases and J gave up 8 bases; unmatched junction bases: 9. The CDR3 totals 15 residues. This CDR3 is CASSFRTSVAGELFF. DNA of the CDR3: TGTGCCAGCAGCTTTAGGACTAGCGTAGCGGGGGAGCTGTTTTTT.

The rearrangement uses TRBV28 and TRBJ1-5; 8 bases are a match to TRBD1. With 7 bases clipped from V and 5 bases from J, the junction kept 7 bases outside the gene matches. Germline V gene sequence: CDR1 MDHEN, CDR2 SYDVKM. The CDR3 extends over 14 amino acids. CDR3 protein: CASTPPDRDQPQHF. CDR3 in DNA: TGTGCCAGCACTCCTCCGGACAGGGATCAGCCCCAGCATTTT. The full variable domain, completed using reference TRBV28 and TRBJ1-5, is DVKVTQSSRYLVKRTGEKVFLECVQDMDHENMFWYRQDPGLGLRLIYFSYDVKMKEKGDIPEGYSVSREKKERFSLILESASTNQTSMYLCASTPPDRDQPQHFGDGTRLSIL.

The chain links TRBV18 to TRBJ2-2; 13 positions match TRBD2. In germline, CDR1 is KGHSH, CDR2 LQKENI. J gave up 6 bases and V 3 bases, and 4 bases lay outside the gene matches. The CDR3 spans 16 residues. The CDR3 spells CASSPGTSGIAGELFF. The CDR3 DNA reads TGTGCCAGCTCACCTGGGACTAGCGGGATCGCCGGGGAGCTGTTTTTT.

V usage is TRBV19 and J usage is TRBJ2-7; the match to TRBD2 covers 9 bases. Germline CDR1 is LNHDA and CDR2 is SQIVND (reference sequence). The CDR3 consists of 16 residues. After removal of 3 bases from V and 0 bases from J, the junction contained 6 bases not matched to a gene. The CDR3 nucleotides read TGTGCCAGTAGTATCCTTAGCGGGAGCAACTCCTACGAGCAGTACTTC. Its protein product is CASSILSGSNSYEQYF. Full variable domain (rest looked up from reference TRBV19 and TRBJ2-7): DGGITQSPKYLFRKEGQNVTLSCEQNLNHDAMYWYRQDPGQGLRLIYYSQIVNDFQKGDIAEGYSVSREKKESFPLTVTSAQKNPTAFYLCASSILSGSNSYEQYFGPGTRLTVT.

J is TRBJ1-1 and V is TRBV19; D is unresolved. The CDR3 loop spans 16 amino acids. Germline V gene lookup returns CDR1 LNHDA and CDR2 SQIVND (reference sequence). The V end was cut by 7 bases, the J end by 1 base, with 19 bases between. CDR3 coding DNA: TGTGCCAGTACCAGCGGTAGGCTGGTGGAGAACACTGAAGCTTTCTTT. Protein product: CASTSGRLVENTEAFF.

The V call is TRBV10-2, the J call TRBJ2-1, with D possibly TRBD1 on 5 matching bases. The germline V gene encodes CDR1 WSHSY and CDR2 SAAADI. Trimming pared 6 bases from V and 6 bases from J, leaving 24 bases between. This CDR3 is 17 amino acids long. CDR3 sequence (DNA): TGCGCCAGCAGCGCCCCCGATCAGGGTCGACTCAGCAATGAGCAGTTCTTC. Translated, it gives CASSAPDQGRLSNEQFF.

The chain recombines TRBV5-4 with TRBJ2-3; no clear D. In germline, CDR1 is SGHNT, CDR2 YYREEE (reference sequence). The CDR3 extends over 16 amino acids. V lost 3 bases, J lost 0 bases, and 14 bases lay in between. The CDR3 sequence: CASSSKVGGSTDTQYF. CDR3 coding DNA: TGTGCCAGCAGCTCGAAAGTTGGCGGCAGCACAGATACGCAGTATTTT.

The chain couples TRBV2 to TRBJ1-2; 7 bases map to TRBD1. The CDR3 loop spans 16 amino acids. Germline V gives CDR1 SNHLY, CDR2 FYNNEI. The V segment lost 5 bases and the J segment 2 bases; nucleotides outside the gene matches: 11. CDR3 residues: CASSQSPGQRNYGYTF. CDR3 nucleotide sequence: TGTGCCAGCAGTCAAAGTCCGGGACAGAGAAACTATGGCTACACCTTC.

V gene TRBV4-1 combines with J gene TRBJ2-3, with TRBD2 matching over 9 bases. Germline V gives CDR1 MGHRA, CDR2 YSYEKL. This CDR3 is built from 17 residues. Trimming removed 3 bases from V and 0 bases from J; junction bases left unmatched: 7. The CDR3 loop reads CASSHLPTSGSTDTQYF. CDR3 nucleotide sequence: TGCGCCAGCAGCCACCTCCCTACTAGCGGGAGCACAGATACGCAGTATTTT.

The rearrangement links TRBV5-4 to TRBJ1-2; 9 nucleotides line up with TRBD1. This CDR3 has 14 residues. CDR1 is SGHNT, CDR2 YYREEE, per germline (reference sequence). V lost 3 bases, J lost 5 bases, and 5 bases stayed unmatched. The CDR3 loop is CASSSGTGTYGYTF. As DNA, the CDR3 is TGTGCCAGCAGCTCCGGGACAGGGACTTATGGCTACACCTTC.

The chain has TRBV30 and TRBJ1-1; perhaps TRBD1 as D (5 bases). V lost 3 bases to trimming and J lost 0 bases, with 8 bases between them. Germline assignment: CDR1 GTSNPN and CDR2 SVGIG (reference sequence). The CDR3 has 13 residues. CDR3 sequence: CAWRQGLNTEAFF. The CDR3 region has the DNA TGTGCCTGGAGGCAGGGATTGAACACTGAAGCTTTCTTT. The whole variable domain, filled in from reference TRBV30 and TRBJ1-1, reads SQTIHQWPATLVQPVGSPLSLECTVEGTSNPNLYWYRQAAGRGLQLLFYSVGIGQISSEVPQNLSASRPQDRQFILSSKKLLLSDSGFYLCAWRQGLNTEAFFGQGTRLTVV.

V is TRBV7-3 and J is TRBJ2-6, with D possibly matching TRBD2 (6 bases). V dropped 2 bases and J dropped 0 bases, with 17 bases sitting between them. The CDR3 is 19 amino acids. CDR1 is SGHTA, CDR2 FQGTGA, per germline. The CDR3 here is CASSLRAGTVSSGANVLTF. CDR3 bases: TGTGCCAGCAGCTTACGGGCCGGGACTGTGAGCTCTGGGGCCAACGTCCTGACTTTC. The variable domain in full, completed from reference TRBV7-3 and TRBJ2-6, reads GAGVSQTPSNKVTEKGKYVELRCDPISGHTALYWYRQSLGQGPEFLIYFQGTGAADDSGLPNDRFFAVRPEGSVSTLKIQRTERGDSAVYLCASSLRAGTVSSGANVLTFGAGSRLTVL.

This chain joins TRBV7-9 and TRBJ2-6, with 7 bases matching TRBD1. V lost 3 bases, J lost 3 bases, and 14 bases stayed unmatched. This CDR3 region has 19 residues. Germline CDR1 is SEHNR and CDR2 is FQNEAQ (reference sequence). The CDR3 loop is CASSFPRGPGGYGANVLTF. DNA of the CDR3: TGTGCCAGCAGCTTCCCTCGGGGCCCAGGGGGTTATGGGGCCAACGTCCTGACTTTC. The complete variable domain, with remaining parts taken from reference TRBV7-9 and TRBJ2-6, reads DTGVSQNPRHKITKRGQNVTFRCDPISEHNRLYWYRQTLGQGPEFLTYFQNEAQLEKSRLLSDRFSAERPKGSFSTLEIQRTEQGDSAMYLCASSFPRGPGGYGANVLTFGAGSRLTVL.

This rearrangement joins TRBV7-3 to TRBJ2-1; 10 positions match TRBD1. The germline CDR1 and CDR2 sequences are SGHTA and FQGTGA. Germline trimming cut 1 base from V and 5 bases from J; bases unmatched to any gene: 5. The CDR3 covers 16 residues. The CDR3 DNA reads TGTGCCAGCAGCTTAAAGGGACAGGGGAAGAACAATGAGCAGTTCTTC. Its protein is CASSLKGQGKNNEQFF.

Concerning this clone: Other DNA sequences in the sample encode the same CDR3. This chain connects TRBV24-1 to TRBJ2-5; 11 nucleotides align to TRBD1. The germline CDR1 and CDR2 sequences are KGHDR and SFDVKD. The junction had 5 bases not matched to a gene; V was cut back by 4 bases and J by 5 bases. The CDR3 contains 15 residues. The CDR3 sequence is CATSEPDRGPETQYF. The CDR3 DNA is TGTGCCACCAGTGAGCCGGACAGGGGGCCGGAGACCCAGTACTTC.

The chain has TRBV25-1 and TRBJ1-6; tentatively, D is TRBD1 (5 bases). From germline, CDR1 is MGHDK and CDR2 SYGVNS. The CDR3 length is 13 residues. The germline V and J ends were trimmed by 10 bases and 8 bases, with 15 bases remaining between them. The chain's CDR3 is CAIQETAYSPLHF. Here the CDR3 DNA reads TGTGCCATTCAGGAGACAGCCTATTCACCCCTCCACTTT. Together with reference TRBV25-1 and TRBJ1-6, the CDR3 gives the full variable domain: EADIYQTPRYLVIGTGKKITLECSQTMGHDKMYWYQQDPGMELHLIHYSYGVNSTEKGDLSSESTVSRIRTEHFPLTLESARPSHTSQYLCAIQETAYSPLHFGNGTRLTVT.

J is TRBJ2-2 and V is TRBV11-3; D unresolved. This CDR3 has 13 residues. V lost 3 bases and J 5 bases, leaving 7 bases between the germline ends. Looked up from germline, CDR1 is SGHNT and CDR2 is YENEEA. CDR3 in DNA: TGTGCCAGCAGCTTCGTAGAGACCGGGGAGCTGTTTTTT. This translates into CASSFVETGELFF.

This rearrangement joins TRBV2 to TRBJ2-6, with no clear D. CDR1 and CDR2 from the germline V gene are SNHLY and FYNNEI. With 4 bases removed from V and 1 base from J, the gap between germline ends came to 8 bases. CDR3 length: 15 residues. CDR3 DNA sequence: TGTGCCAGCAGTGTTTTAGCTTCTGGGGCCAACGTCCTGACTTTC. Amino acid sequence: CASSVLASGANVLTF.

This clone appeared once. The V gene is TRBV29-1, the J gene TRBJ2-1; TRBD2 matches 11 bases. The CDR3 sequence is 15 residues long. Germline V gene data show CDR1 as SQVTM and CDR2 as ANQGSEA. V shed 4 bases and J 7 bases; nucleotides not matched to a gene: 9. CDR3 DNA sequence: TGCAGCGTTGGTATAGCGGGGGGGCTTGCAAATGAGCAGTTCTTC. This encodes CSVGIAGGLANEQFF.

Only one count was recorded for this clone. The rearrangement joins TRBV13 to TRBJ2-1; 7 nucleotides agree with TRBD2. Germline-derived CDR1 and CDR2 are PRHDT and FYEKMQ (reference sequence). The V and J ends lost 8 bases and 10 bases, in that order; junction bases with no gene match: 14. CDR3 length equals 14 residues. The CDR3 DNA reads TGTGCCAGCCTTAGTAGCGGGCCCCTCAGGGAGCAGTTCTTC. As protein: CASLSSGPLREQFF. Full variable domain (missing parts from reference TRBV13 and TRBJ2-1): AAGVIQSPRHLIKEKRETATLKCYPIPRHDTVYWYQQGPGQDPQFLISFYEKMQSDKGSIPDRFSAQQFSDYHSELNMSSLELGDSALYFCASLSSGPLREQFFGPGTRLTVL.

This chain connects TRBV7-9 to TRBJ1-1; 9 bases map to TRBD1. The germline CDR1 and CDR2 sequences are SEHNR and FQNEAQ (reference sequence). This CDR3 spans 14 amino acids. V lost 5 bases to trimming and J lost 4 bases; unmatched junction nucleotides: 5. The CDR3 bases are TGTGCCAGCAGCCCGACAGGGGGTGGCACTGAAGCTTTCTTT. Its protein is CASSPTGGGTEAFF.

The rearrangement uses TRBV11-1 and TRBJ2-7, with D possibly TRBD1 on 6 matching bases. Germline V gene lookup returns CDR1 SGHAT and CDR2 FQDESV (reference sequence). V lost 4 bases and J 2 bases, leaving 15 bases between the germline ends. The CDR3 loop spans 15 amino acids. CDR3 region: CASSSQGGLTYEQYF. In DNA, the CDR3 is TGTGCCAGCAGCTCACAAGGGGGTCTTACCTACGAGCAGTACTTC.